These 8 T cell receptor beta chains came from one sample sequenced in a study of CD8 T cells in Susac syndrome. A quantity of about 0.5 to 1 ug RNA underwent reverse transcription using random hexamers. TCRdb recomputed calls from the immunoSEQ multiplex PCR reads with MiXCR, one row per CDR3 protein. The data show approximately 130,000 distinct CDR3 sequences, under 95% seen once. Sample: CD8+ T cells from PBMCs. These TCRs come from a human donor with multiple sclerosis.

This chain links TRBV5-6 with TRBJ1-1; D call uncertain. CDR1 SGHDT and CDR2 YYEEEE come from the germline V gene. V lost 2 bases and J lost 4, with 12 bases in between. The CDR3 has 14 amino acids. The CDR3, as DNA: TGTGCCAGCAGCTTTCCGACGATGGGCACTGAAGCTTTCTTT. Amino acids: CASSFPTMGTEAFF. The variable domain in full, completed from reference TRBV5-6 and TRBJ1-1, reads DAGVTQSPTHLIKTRGQQVTLRCSPKSGHDTVSWYQQALGQGPQFIFQYYEEEERQRGNFPDRFSGHQFPNYSSELNVNALLLGDSALYLCASSFPTMGTEAFFGQGTRLTVV.

The V and J genes are TRBV3-1 and TRBJ2-7; 10 bases match TRBD2. J lost 4 bases, V lost 4 bases, and 7 bases had no gene match. CDR3 length equals 15 residues. The germline gives CDR1 LGHDT, CDR2 YNNKEL (reference sequence). CDR3 in amino acids: CASSLFWTSGYEQYF. DNA of the CDR3: TGTGCCAGCAGCCTATTTTGGACTAGCGGTTACGAGCAGTACTTC.

The chain carries TRBV24-1 and TRBJ2-2, with D unclear. Trimming cost V 0 bases and J 7 bases, with 14 bases left between them. The CDR3 contains 16 residues. Germline V lookup: CDR1 KGHDR, CDR2 SFDVKD. CDR3 sequence reads: CATSDLSDGGSGELFF. CDR3 nucleotides: TGTGCCACCAGTGATTTGTCAGACGGCGGAAGCGGGGAGCTGTTTTTT.

This sequence joins TRBV9 and TRBJ2-3; 8 nucleotides agree with TRBD1. Unmatched junction bases numbered 9, after V lost 3 bases and J lost 6 bases. This CDR3 region has 15 residues. Germline CDR1 reads SGDLS; CDR2 reads YYNGEE. This chain's CDR3 is CASSGERTGKDTQYF. The CDR3 DNA sequence: TGTGCCAGCAGCGGAGAAAGGACAGGGAAGGATACGCAGTATTTT.

The V call is TRBV20-1, the J call TRBJ2-1, with 8 bases that match TRBD1. The J segment lost 7 bases and the V segment lost 5 bases, leaving 10 bases of the junction unmatched. The CDR3 loop spans 14 amino acids. CDR1 is DFQATT, CDR2 SNEGSKA, per germline (reference sequence). The CDR3: CSARSPDRVNEQFF. The DNA of the CDR3 is TGCAGTGCTCGGTCCCCGGACAGGGTTAATGAGCAGTTCTTC.

The CDR3 reads CASSSSDASGDEQYF. CDR3 coding DNA: TGTGCCAGCAGTTCCTCCGACGCTTCAGGAGACGAGCAGTACTTC. The gene calls are TRBV28 and TRBJ2-7; D is undetermined. With 4 bases removed from V and 5 bases from J, the gap between germline ends came to 18 bases. CDR1 and CDR2 from the germline V gene are MDHEN and SYDVKM. The CDR3 totals 15 residues.

The rearrangement joins TRBV5-6 to TRBJ1-2; no clear D. CDR1 SGHDT and CDR2 YYEEEE come from the germline V gene. The CDR3 extends over 13 amino acids. Trimming took 5 bases from V and 5 from J, leaving 13 bases between them. This chain's CDR3 is CASSQDRAYGYTF. The CDR3 DNA reads TGTGCCAGCAGTCAGGACCGAGCATATGGCTACACCTTC.

A single count supports this clonotype. J is TRBJ1-2 and V is TRBV29-1; TRBD1 might be the D (6 bases). The CDR3 has 15 residues. Germline CDR1 SQVTM, CDR2 ANQGSEA. Trimming took off 6 bases at V and 5 bases at J, with 22 bases between the two ends. The CDR3 coding sequence is TGCAGCGTCCCAACAGGGTTCGGGTTTCGGTATGGCTACACCTTC. Translating gives CSVPTGFGFRYGYTF.